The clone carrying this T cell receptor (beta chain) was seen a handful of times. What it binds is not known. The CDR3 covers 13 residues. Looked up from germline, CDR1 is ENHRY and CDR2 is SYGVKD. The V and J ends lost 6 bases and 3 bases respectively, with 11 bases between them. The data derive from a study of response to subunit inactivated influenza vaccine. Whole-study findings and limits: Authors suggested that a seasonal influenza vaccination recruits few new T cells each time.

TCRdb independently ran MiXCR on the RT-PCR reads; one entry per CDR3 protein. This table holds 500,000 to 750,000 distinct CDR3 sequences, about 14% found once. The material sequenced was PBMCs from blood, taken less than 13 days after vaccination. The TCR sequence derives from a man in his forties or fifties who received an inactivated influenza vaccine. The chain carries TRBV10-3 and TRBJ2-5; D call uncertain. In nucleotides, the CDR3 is TGTGCCATCAGGAAAGGTATCGAAGAGACCCAGTACTTC. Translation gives CAIRKGIEETQYF.